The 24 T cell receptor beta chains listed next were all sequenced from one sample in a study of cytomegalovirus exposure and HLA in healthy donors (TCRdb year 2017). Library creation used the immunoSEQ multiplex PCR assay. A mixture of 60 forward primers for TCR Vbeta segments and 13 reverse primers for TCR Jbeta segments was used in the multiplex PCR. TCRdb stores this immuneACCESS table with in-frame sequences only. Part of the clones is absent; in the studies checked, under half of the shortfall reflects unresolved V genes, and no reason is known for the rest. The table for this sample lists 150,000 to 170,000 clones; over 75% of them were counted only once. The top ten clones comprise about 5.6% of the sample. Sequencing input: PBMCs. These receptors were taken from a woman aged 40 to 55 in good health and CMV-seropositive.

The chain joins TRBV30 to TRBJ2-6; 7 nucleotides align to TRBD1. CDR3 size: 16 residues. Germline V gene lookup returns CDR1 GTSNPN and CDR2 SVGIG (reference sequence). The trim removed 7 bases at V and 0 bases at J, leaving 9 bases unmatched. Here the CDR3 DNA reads TGTGCCTTCCCGGGACAGAGGACCTCTGGGGCCAACGTCCTGACTTTC. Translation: CAFPGQRTSGANVLTF.

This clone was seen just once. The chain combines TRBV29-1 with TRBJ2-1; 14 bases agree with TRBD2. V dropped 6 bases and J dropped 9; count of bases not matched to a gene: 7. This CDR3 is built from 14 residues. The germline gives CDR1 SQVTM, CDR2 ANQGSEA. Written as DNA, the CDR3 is TGCAGCGTGGGACTAGCGGGAGAATTCAGTGAGCAGTTCTTC. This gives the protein CSVGLAGEFSEQFF.

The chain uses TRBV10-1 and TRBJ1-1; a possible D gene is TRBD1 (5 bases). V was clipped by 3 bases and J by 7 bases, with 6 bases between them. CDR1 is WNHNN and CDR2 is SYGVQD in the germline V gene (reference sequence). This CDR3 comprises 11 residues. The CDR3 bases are TGCGCCAGCAGTGACGGGGGTGAAGCTTTCTTT. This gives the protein CASSDGGEAFF.

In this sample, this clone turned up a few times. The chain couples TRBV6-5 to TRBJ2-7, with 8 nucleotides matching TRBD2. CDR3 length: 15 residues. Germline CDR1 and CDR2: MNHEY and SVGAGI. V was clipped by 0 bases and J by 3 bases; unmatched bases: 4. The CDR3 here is CASSYSSGSLYEQYF. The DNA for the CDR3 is TGTGCCAGCAGTTACTCGAGCGGGAGCCTCTACGAGCAGTACTTC.

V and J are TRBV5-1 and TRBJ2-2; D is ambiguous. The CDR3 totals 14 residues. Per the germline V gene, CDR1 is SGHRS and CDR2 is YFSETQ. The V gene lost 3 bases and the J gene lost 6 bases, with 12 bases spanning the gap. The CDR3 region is CASSYLEPSGELFF. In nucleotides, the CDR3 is TGCGCCAGCAGCTACCTAGAACCCTCCGGGGAGCTGTTTTTT.

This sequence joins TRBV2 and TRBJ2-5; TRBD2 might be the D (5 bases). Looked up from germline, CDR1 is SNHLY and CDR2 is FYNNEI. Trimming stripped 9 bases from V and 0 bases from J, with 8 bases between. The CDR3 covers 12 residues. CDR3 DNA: TGTGCCAGTGGACTGCACCAAGAGACCCAGTACTTC. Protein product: CASGLHQETQYF.

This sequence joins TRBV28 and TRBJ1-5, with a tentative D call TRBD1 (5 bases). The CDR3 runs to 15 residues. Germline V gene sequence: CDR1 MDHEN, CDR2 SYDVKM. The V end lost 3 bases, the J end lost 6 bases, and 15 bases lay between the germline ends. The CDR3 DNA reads TGTGCCAGCAGTTTGTGGGGAGGGAGGGGTCAGCCCCAGCATTTT. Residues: CASSLWGGRGQPQHF. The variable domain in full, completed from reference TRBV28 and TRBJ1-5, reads DVKVTQSSRYLVKRTGEKVFLECVQDMDHENMFWYRQDPGLGLRLIYFSYDVKMKEKGDIPEGYSVSREKKERFSLILESASTNQTSMYLCASSLWGGRGQPQHFGDGTRLSIL.

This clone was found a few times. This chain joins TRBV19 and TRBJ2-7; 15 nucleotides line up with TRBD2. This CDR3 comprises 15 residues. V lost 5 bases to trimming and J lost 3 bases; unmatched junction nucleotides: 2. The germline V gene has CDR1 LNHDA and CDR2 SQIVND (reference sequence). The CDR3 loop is CASSGGLAGGYEQYF. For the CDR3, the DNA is TGTGCCAGTAGTGGGGGACTAGCGGGAGGCTACGAGCAGTACTTC. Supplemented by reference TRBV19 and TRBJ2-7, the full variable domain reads DGGITQSPKYLFRKEGQNVTLSCEQNLNHDAMYWYRQDPGQGLRLIYYSQIVNDFQKGDIAEGYSVSREKKESFPLTVTSAQKNPTAFYLCASSGGLAGGYEQYFGPGTRLTVT.

CDR3 DNA sequence: TGTGCCAGCAGTCGGACAGGCTTGAGCACAGATACGCAGTATTTT. It translates to CASSRTGLSTDTQYF. The chain couples TRBV6-5 to TRBJ2-3; 7 bases are shared with TRBD1. Losses at the gene ends were 5 bases for V and 0 bases for J; bases not matched to a gene: 5. Germline assignment: CDR1 MNHEY and CDR2 SVGAGI. The CDR3 has 15 amino acids.

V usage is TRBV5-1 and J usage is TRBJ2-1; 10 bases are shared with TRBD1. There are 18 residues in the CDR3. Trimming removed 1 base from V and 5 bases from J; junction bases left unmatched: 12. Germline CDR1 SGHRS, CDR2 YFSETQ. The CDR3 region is CASSLNPRDRGHNNEQFF. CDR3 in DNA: TGCGCCAGCAGCTTGAACCCCCGGGACAGGGGACATAACAATGAGCAGTTCTTC.

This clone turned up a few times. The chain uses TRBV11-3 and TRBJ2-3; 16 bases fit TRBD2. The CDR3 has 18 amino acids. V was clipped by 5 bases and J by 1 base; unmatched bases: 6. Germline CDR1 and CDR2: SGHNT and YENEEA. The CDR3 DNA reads TGTGCCAGCAGCACGGGACTAGCGGGAGGGCCGGGCACAGATACGCAGTATTTT. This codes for CASSTGLAGGPGTDTQYF.

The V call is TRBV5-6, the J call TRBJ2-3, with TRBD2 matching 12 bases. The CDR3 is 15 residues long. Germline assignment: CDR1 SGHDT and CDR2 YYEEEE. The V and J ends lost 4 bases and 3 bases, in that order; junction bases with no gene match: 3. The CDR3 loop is CASSRTSGITDTQYF. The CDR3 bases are TGTGCCAGCAGCCGGACTAGCGGGATAACAGATACGCAGTATTTT.

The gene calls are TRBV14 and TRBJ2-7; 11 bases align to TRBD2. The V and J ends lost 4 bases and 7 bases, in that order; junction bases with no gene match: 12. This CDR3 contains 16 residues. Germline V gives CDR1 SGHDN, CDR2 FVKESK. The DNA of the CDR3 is TGTGCCAGCAGCCCCACATTGCTAGCGGGAGGTGGTGAGCAGTACTTC. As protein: CASSPTLLAGGGEQYF.

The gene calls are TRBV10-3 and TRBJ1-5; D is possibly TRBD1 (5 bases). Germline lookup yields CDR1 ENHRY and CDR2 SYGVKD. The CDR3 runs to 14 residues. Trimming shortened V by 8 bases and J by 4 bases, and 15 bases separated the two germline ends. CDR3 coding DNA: TGTGCCATCCAGGCGGGGCGGGAAAATCAGCCCCAGCATTTT. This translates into CAIQAGRENQPQHF.

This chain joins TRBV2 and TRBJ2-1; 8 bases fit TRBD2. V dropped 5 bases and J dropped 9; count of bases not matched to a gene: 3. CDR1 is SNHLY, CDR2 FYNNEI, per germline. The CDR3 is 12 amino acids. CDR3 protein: CASSFSGSEQFF. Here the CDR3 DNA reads TGTGCCAGCAGTTTCAGCGGGAGTGAGCAGTTCTTC.

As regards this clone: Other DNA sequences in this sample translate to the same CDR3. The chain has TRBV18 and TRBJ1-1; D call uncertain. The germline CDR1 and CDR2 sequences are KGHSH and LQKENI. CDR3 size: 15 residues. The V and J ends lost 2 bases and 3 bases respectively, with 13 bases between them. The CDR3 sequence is CASSPSEGGDTEAFF. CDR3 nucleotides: TGTGCCAGCTCACCAAGCGAGGGTGGGGACACTGAAGCTTTCTTT.

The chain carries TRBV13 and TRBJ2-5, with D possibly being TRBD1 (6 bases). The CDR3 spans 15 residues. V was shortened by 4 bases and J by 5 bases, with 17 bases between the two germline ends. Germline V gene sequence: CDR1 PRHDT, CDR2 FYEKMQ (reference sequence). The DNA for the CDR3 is TGTGCCAGCAGCTCGGACAGAAAGGGTGCCGAGACCCAGTACTTC. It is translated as CASSSDRKGAETQYF.

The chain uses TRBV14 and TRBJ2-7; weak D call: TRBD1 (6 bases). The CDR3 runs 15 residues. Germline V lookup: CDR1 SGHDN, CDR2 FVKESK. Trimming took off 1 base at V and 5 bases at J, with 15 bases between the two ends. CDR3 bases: TGTGCCAGCAGCCAAGGGGGGCCGGCCCCCCACGAGCAGTACTTC. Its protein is CASSQGGPAPHEQYF.

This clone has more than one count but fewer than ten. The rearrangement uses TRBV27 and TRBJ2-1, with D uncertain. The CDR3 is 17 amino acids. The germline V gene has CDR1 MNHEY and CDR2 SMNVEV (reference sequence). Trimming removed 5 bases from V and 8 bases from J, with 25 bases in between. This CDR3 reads CASSTPMVGPLIDEQFF. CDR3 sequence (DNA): TGTGCCAGCAGTACCCCCATGGTTGGCCCCTTAATTGATGAGCAGTTCTTC.

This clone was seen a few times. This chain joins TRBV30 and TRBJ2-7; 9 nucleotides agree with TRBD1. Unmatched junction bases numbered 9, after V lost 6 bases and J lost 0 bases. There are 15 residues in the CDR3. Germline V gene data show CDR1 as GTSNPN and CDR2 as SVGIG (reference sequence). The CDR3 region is CACRRTGVLSYEQYF. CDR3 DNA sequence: TGTGCCTGCAGACGGACAGGGGTCCTCTCCTACGAGCAGTACTTC.

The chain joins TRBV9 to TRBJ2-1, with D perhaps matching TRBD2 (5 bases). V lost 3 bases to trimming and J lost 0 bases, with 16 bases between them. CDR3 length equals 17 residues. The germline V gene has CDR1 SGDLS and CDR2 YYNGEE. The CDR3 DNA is TGTGCCAGCAGCGCCCGTCCCGGGGAGAGCTCCTACAATGAGCAGTTCTTC. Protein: CASSARPGESSYNEQFF.

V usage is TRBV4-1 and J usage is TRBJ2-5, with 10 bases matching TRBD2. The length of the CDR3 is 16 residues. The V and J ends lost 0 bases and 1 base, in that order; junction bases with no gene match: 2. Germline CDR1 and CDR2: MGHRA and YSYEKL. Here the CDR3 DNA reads TGCGCCAGCAGCCAAGAAGCGGGAGGGCCCCAAGAGACCCAGTACTTC. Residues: CASSQEAGGPQETQYF.

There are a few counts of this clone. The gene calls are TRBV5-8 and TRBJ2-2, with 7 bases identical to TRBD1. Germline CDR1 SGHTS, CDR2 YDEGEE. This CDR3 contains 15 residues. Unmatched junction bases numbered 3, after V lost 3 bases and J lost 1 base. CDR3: CASSSGQLNTGELFF. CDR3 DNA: TGTGCCAGCAGCTCGGGACAGTTGAACACCGGGGAGCTGTTTTTT.

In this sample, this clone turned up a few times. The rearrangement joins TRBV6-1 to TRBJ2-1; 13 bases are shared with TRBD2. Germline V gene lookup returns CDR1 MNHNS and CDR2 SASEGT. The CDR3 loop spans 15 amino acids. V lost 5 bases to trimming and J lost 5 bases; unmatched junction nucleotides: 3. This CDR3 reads CASSKGTSGDNEQFF. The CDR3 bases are TGTGCCAGCAGTAAAGGGACTAGCGGGGACAATGAGCAGTTCTTC.